This T cell receptor beta chain stems from a study of cytomegalovirus exposure and HLA in healthy donors. Regarding the study as a whole: The authors listed roughly 150 TCR beta chains as cytomegalovirus-associated. Most TCR sequences were uncommon, yet certain public TCRs appeared in many donors.

Concerning this clone: Antigen specificity is unknown.

Germline trimming cut 6 bases from V and 2 bases from J; bases unmatched to any gene: 8. Per germline, CDR1 MNHNY and CDR2 SVGAGI (reference sequence). The CDR3 runs 15 residues. 13 Jbeta primers and 60 Vbeta primers were used for the PCR. TCRdb keeps only in-frame clones here, not all; method: immunoSEQ multiplex PCR. The sample includes 150,000 or so clones, about four fifths of them seen just once. The sequencing input was PBMCs. This chain links TRBV6-6 with TRBJ2-5; 8 bases map to TRBD2. This sequence was found in a woman aged 45-60 years in good health and CMV-seropositive. CDR3 nucleotide sequence: TGTGCCAGCAGGCGCGGGGGGACCCTACAAGAGACCCAGTACTTC. Protein product: CASRRGGTLQETQYF.